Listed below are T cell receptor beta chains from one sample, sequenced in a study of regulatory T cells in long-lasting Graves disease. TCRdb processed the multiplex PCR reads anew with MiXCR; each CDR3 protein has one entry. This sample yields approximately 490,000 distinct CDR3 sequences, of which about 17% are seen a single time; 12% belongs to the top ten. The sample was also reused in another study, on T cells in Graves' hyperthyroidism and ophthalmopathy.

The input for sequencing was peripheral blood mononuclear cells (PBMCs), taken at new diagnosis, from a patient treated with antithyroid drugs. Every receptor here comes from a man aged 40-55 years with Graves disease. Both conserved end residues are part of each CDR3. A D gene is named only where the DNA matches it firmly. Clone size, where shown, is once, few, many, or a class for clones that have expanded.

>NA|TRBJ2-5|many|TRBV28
CASSTPTGVGGETQYF
TGTGCCAGCAGTACCCCAACGGGAGTAGGTGGAGAGACCCAGTACTTC
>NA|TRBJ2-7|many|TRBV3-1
CASSQGSGRYEQYF
TGTGCCAGCAGCCAAGGAAGTGGGCGGTACGAGCAGTACTTC
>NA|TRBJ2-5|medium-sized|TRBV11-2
CASSLGETQYF
TGTGCCAGCAGCTTAGGAGAGACCCAGTACTTC
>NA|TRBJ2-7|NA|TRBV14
CASSQEWSEQYF
TGTGCCAGCAGCCAAGAATGGAGCGAGCAGTACTTC
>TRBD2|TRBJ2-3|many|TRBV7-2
CASSSASGGTDTQYF
TGTGCCAGCAGCTCTGCTAGCGGTGGCACAGATACGCAGTATTTT
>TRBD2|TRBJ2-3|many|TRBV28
CASSGLAGYTDTQYF
TGTGCCAGCAGCGGACTAGCGGGCTATACAGATACGCAGTATTTT
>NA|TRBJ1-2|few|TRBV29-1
CSAREDGQHYGYTF
TGCAGCGCCCGAGAGGACGGGCAGCACTATGGCTACACCTTC
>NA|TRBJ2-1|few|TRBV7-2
CASSFRTPGDEQFF
TGTGCCAGCAGTTTCCGGACTCCCGGGGATGAGCAGTTCTTC
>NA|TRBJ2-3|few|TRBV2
CASSEVFRRDTDTQYF
TGTGCCAGCAGTGAAGTGTTCCGGAGGGATACAGATACGCAGTATTTT
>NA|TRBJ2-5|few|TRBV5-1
CAGSPGGETQYF
TGCGCCGGCAGCCCTGGTGGAGAGACCCAGTACTTC
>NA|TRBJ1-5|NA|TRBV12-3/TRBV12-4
CASAPGGIFNQPQHF
TGTGCCAGCGCCCCGGGAGGCATCTTCAATCAGCCCCAGCATTTT